This section outlines one T cell receptor beta chain sequence together with its context. Its antigen is still unknown. Profiling relied on immunoSEQ multiplex PCR, and the TCRdb table lists in-frame clones only, not all of them. The data contain 68,000 or so clones, just over 90% of them singletons. CD4+ T cells from unexposed donors were obtained before the COVID-19 pandemic (2011-2018). The data were taken from a study of CD4 T cells in relation to SARS-CoV-2 and coronaviruses. Findings of the study overall: Pre-pandemic and post-infection samples never came from the same donor.

The CDR3 covers 14 residues. V shed 2 bases and J shed 4 bases, with 9 bases lying between them. CDR1 and CDR2 from the germline V gene are MNHNS and SASEGT. The sequenced material came from naive CD4+ T cells from PBMCs. The subset here: naive CD4+ T cells isolated by negative enrichment. The TCR sequence derives from a human donor in good health. The rearrangement links TRBV6-1 to TRBJ2-4; D possibly matches TRBD1 or TRBD2 (5 bases each). CDR3 in amino acids: CASSESGPKNIQYF. The CDR3 nucleotides are TGTGCCAGCAGTGAATCGGGGCCAAAAAACATTCAGTACTTC.